This TCR beta chain was sequenced in a study of shared clonotypes between healthy human individuals (TCRdb year 2020). General notes on the study: The cohort included a few men and a couple of women between 18 and 49 years of age. Each donor's leukapheresis produced roughly between roughly 0.94 and 9.5 billion PBMCs. To estimate repertoire size and how much clonotype sharing occurs between individuals, the study deeply sequenced the blood TCR repertoires of 5 or 6 healthy adults. To increase sequencing depth and limit assay-specific biases, TCR repertoire library preparation and sequencing were carried out by different laboratories using diverse techniques. For each donor, CD4 naive and CD4 memory were each run on three plates, CD8 naive on two plates, and CD8 memory on one plate.

There are 15 amino acids in the CDR3, from cysteine to phenylalanine inclusive. The kept DNA is CDR3 alone, 45 bases in frame from the first base. V is cut by 0 bases and J by 7 bases, and the space between the germline ends is 16 bases. The germline V gene encodes CDR1 MNHNY and CDR2 SVGAGI (reference sequence). TCR CDR3 regions were amplified from genomic DNA by multiplex PCR using the deep immunoSEQ assay. Extracted genomic DNA from each cell subset was spread evenly across all wells of several immunoSEQ 96-well plates, with each plate serving as a replicate. For sorted subsets, each replicate PCR was loaded with around 200 ng genomic DNA, equivalent to some 31,000 T cell genomes. Purified libraries were quantified with a Qubit 3.0 fluorometer, sized on a Bioanalyzer 2100, and re-quantified with the KAPA Library Quantification kit. A separate single-read 150-cycle Illumina NextSeq 550 flow cell was used to sequence each immunoSEQ 96-well plate. The authors' analysis ran thus. Because only junctional sequences without quality scores were contained in the immunoSEQ output, filtering matching that applied to full-length reads could not be performed. Sequences were annotated with PyIR, a Python wrapper for IgBLAST v1.9, using IMGT germline references to assign V/J genes and CDR3. Reads were removed for weak V/J assignments (E-value above 1e-6), missing CDR3, stop codons, out-of-frame junctions, or ambiguous translated residues. V3J clonotypes were defined by identical inferred V gene, J gene, and CDR3 amino acid sequence. To compute the percentage overlap between repertoires, the number of shared unique clonotypes was divided by the size of the smaller repertoire. RTK rarefaction, the Chao1 estimator, and Recon v2.1 estimates of unobserved clonotypes were used to assess repertoire richness. OLGA was used to compute generation probabilities for all TCRbeta clonotypes that the gDNA method yielded from a few donors. Drawn from immuneACCESS, this table holds only the in-frame rearrangements with V and J called that TCRdb kept. Clones are partly lost; checked studies trace under half to an unresolved V gene and leave the rest unexplained. The V and J calls and clone size come from that table; D and trimming were worked out from the DNA. The sample data list some 690,000 clones, and roughly 87% of these were observed just once. 30% to 40% of the sample goes to the ten largest clones.

The donors were healthy, HIV-negative adults with no recently reported acute infections or vaccinations. Every donor was a Caucasian adult living in Nashville, Tennessee, USA. CD8 memory samples combined magnetically selected CD45RO+ cells with CCR7-negative CD45RA+ effector memory (TemRA) cells. After blood collection by leukapheresis, PBMCs were isolated using Ficoll-Histopaque density gradient centrifugation and then cryopreserved in the vapor phase of liquid nitrogen. Analytical flow cytometry was used to check the purity and quantity of each magnetically sorted T cell population. Genomic DNA was isolated from every sorted fraction and measured by UV absorbance on a Nanodrop 2000c. On this clone itself: Its binding antigen is unknown. Base qualities are missing; no much larger clone stands one base away.

Broader findings and caveats from the paper: Naive subsets generally had larger estimated clonotype richness than memory subsets. Compared with non-shared clonotypes, the clonotypes found in all four sorted-subset donors had higher generation probabilities. Pairwise subsampling indicated that sequencing depth was expected to affect the degree of clonotype sharing among donors. Even with the large sequencing depth, rarefaction of the sorted-subset datasets indicated that sequencing was incomplete. Sampling was limited to blood, and TCR repertoires in tissue likely differ from TCR repertoires in blood. When several donors were compared, the shared fraction of clonotypes was around 5% for naive CD4, around 3.6% for naive CD8, about 2.5% for memory CD4, and around 0.37% for memory CD8. The small number of donors limited the genetic and exposure-history diversity represented.

The specimen sequenced was memory CD8+ T cells from PBMCs. The cell subset or site label, read with the paper, signifies: CD45RO+ cells pooled with CCR7-negative TemRA cells. The receptor was isolated from a man in his late teens or twenties in good health. Some clones in this sample may be carry-over from other donors' samples. The rearranged segments are TRBV6-6 and TRBJ2-7; TRBD2 could be the D gene, as 6 bases match. This receptor carries the CDR3 CASSYSRLVAEEQYF. The DNA sequence reads TGTGCCAGCAGTTACTCAAGACTAGTCGCCGAAGAGCAGTACTTC.